The clone carrying this T cell receptor beta chain was counted only a few times. The antigen remains undetermined. The sample originates from a study of cytotoxic CD8 clonotypes in ibrutinib-treated CLL. Whole-study results and caveats: Having risen at ibrutinib response, clonality had fallen back toward baseline by progression.

Between the trimmed V and J ends, which lost 10 bases and 4 bases, there was a span of 19 bases. Germline V CDR1 and CDR2: SNHLY, FYNNEI. The CDR3 has 14 amino acids. The protocol was immunoSEQ multiplex PCR, while the TCRdb copy is restricted to in-frame clones and leaves out a portion. The sample carries more than 200,000 clones, 70% recorded once. Source: PBMCs, taken after 24 months of ibrutinib treatment. The TCR was taken from a human donor with chronic lymphocytic leukemia. The V gene is TRBV2, the J gene TRBJ2-5; tentatively, D is TRBD2 (5 bases). The CDR3 DNA reads as TGTGCCACCGGAGCGGCCCTTGGCCGAGAGACCCAGTACTTC. Amino acid sequence: CATGAALGRETQYF. Complete variable domain (other parts from reference TRBV2 and TRBJ2-5): EPEVTQTPSHQVTQMGQEVILRCVPISNHLYFYWYRQILGQKVEFLVSFYNNEISEKSEIFDDQFSVERPDGSNFTLKIRSTKLEDSAMYFCATGAALGRETQYFGPGTRLLVL.